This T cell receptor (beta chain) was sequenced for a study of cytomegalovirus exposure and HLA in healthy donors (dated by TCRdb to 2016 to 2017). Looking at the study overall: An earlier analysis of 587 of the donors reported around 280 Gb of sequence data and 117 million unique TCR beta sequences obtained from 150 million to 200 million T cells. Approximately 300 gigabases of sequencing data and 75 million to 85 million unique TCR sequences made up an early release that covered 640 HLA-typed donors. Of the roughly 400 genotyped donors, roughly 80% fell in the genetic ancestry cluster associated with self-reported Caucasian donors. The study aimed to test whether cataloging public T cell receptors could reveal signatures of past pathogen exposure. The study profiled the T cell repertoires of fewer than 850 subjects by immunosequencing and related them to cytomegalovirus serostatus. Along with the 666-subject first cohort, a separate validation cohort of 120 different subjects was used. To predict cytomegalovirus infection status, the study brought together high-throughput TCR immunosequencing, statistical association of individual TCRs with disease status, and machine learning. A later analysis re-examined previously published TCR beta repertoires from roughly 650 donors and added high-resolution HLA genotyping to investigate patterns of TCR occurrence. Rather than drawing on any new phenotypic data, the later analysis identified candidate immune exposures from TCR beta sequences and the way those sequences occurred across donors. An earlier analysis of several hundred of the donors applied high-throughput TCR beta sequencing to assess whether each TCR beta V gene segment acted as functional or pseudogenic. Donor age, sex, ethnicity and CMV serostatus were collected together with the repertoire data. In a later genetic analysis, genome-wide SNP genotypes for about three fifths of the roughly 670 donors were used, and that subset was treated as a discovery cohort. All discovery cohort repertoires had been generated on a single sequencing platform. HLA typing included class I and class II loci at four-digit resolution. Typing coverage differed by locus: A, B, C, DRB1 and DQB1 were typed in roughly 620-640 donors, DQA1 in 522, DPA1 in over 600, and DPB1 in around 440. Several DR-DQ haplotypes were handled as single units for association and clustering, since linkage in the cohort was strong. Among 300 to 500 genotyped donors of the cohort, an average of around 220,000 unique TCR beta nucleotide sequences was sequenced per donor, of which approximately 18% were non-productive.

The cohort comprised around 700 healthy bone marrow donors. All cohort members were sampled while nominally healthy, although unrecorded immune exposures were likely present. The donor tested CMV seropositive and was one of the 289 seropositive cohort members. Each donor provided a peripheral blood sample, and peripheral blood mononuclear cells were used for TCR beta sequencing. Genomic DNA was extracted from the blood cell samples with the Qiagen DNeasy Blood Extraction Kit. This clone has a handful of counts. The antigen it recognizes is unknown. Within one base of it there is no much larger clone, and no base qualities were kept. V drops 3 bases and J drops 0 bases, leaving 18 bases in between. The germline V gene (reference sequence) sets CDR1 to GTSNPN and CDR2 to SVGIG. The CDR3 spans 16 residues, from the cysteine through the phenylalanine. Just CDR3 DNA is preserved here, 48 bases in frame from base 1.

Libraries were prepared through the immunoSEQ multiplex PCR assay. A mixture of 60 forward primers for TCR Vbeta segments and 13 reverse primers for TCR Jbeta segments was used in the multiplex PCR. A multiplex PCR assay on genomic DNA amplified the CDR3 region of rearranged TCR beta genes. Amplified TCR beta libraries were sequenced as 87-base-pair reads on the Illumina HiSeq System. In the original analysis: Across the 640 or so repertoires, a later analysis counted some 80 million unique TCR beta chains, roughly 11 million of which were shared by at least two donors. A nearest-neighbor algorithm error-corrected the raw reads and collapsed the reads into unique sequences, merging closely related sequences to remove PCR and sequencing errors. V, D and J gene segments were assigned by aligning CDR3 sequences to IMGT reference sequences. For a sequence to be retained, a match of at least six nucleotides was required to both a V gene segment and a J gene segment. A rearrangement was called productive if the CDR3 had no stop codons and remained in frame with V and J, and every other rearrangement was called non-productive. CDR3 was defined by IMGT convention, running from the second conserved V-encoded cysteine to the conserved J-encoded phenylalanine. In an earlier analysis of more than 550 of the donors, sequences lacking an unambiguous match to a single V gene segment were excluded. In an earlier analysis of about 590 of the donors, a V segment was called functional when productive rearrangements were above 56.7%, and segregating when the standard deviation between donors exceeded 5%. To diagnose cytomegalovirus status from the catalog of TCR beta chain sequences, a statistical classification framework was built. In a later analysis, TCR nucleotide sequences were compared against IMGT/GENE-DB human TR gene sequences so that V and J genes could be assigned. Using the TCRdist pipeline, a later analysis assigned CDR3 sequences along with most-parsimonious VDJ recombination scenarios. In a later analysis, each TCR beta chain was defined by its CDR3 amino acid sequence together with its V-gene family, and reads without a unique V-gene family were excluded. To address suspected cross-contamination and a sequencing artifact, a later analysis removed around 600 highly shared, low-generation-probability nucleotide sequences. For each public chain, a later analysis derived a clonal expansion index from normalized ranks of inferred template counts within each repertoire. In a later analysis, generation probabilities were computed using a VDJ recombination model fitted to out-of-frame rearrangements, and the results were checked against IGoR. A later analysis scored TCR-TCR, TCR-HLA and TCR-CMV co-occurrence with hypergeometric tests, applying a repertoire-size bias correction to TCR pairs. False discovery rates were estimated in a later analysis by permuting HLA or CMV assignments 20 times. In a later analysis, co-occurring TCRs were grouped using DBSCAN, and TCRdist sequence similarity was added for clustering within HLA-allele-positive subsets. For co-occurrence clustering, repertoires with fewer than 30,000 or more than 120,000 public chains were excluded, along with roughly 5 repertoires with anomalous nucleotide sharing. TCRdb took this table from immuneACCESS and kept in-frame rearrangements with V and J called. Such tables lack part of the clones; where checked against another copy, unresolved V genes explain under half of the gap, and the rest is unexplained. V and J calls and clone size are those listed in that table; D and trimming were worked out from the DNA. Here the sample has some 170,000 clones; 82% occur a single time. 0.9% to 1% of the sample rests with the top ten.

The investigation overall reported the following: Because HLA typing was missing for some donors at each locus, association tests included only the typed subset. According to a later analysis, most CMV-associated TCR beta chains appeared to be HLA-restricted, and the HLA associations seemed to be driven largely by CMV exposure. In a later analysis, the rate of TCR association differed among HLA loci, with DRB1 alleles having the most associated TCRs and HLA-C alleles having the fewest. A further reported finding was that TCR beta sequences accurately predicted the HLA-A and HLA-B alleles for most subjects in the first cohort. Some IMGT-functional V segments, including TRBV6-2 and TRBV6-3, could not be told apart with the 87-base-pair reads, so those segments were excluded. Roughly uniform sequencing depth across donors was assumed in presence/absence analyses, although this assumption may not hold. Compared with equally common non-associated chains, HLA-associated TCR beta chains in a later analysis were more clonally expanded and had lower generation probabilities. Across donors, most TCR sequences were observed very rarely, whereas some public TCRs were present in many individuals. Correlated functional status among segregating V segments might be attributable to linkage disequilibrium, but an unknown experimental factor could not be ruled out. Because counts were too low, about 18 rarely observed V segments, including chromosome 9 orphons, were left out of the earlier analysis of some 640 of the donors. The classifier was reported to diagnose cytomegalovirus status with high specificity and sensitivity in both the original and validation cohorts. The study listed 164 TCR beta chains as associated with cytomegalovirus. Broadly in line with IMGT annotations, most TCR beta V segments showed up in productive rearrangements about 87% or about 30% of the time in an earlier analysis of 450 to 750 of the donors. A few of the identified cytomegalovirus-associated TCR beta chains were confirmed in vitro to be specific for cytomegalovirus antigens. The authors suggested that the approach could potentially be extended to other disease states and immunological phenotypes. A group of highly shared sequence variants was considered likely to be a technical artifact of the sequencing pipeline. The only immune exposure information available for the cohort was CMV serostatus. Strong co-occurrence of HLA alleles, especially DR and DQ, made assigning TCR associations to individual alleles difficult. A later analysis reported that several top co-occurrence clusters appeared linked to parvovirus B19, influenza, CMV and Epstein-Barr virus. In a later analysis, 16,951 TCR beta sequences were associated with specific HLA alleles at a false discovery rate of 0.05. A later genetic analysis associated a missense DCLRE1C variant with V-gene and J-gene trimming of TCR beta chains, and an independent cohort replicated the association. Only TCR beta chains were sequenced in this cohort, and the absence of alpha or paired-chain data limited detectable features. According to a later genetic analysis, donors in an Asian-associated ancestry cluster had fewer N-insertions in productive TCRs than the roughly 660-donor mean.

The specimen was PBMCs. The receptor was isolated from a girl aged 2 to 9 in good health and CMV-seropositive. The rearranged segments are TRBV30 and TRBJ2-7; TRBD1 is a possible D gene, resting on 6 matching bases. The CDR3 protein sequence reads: CAWSSGQTVSSYEQYF. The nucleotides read TGTGCCTGGAGCTCAGGACAGACAGTGAGCTCCTACGAGCAGTACTTC.